This TCR beta chain was profiled in a study of T cell responses to AZD1222 COVID-19 vaccine. TCRdb's table, derived via immunoSEQ multiplex PCR, lists solely in-frame clones and lacks some. The sample holds more than 90,000 clones, approximately 91% seen once. Germline-derived CDR1 and CDR2 are MDHEN and SYDVKM. The CDR3 runs to 16 residues. J gave up 3 bases and V 5 bases, and 5 bases lay outside the gene matches. The chain uses TRBV28 and TRBJ1-5; 12 nucleotides align to TRBD1. This receptor was obtained from an adult who received the AZD1222 COVID-19 vaccine. The material sequenced was peripheral blood, taken 28 days after the second AZD1222 dose. The CDR3 region has the DNA TGTGCCAGCAGTATTCCGGGACAGGGGGCCAATCAGCCCCAGCATTTT. This sequence encodes CASSIPGQGANQPQHF.